These T cell receptor beta chains were read from a single sample in a study of T-cell memory formation after mild COVID-19. Each CDR3 protein gets one entry after TCRdb re-called the 5' RACE reads with MiXCR. Altogether 450,000 to 700,000 distinct CDR3 sequences are present, approximately 19% being singletons, with the ten largest covering approximately 12%. Source material: PBMCs or a T cell subset sorted from them (not recorded which). The receptors were gathered from an adult woman who had mild COVID-19 (a few samples of this study predate the infection). Cell type and time point are not known. The CDR3 runs from the conserved cysteine through the conserved F or W. The D gene is left open where the match is weak. Some rows mark clone size as missing; the rest say once, few, many or name a class of expanded clone.

TRBJ2-2,.,.,TRBV19,CASSRSLTGELFF,TGTGCCAGTAGCCGGTCCCTCACCGGGGAGCTGTTTTTT
TRBJ2-1,.,.,TRBV7-7,CASSTFLAVRDEQFF,TGTGCTAGCAGCACCTTCCTAGCTGTAAGGGATGAGCAGTTCTTC
TRBJ2-3,TRBD2,many,TRBV29-1,CSGGLAGLTDTQYF,TGCAGCGGAGGACTAGCGGGGCTCACAGATACGCAGTATTTT
TRBJ1-1,.,.,TRBV5-1,CASVSGKMFDTEAFF,TGCGCCAGCGTCAGTGGAAAAATGTTTGACACTGAAGCTTTCTTT
TRBJ2-7,.,.,TRBV4-3,CASSQDGLAAYEQYF,TGCGCCAGCAGCCAAGATGGTCTTGCCGCCTACGAGCAGTACTTC
TRBJ2-5,.,.,TRBV7-6,CASSLDRGAETQYF,TGTGCCAGCAGCTTAGATAGGGGGGCCGAGACCCAGTACTTC
TRBJ2-5,.,few,TRBV5-1,CASSLDQFKETQYF,TGCGCCAGCAGCTTGGACCAATTTAAAGAGACCCAGTACTTC
TRBJ1-3,TRBD1,.,TRBV7-8,CASSRQGAGGNTIYF,TGTGCCAGCAGCCGACAGGGGGCGGGAGGAAACACCATATATTTT
TRBJ1-4,TRBD1,.,TRBV9,CASSTPGTGVEKLFF,TGTGCCAGCAGCACCCCCGGGACAGGGGTAGAAAAACTGTTTTTT
TRBJ2-3,.,few,TRBV27,CASTPVGAGDTQYF,TGTGCCAGCACCCCAGTAGGGGCCGGAGATACGCAGTATTTT
TRBJ2-7,.,.,TRBV7-7,CASSLRQSYEQYF,TGTGCCAGCAGCTTGCGGCAGTCCTACGAGCAGTACTTC
TRBJ1-2,TRBD1,.,TRBV30,CAWGQGALNGYTF,TGTGCCTGGGGTCAGGGGGCGTTGAATGGCTACACCTTC
TRBJ1-1,.,.,TRBV2,CASLTLGVRRNTEAFF,TGTGCCAGCCTAACTCTCGGGGTTCGCCGGAACACTGAAGCTTTCTTT
TRBJ1-1,.,.,TRBV2,CASSGERQEAFF,TGTGCCAGCAGTGGGGAGAGACAGGAAGCTTTCTTT
TRBJ2-3,TRBD2,.,TRBV9,CASSVASGGARTDTQYF,TGTGCCAGCAGCGTAGCTAGCGGGGGGGCTCGGACAGATACGCAGTATTTT
TRBJ1-4,.,.,TRBV5-5,CASSSTNNEKLFF,TGTGCCAGCAGCTCTACCAATAATGAAAAACTGTTTTTT
TRBJ2-7,.,many,TRBV7-2,CASSPAGPSYEQYF,TGTGCCAGCAGTCCCGCCGGACCCTCCTACGAGCAGTACTTC
TRBJ2-7,TRBD1,.,TRBV20-1,CSAQDRGSSYEQYF,TGCAGTGCTCAAGACAGGGGTTCCTCCTACGAGCAGTACTTC
TRBJ1-2,.,.,TRBV4-1,CASSQEVAGVNYGYTF,TGCGCCAGCAGCCAAGAAGTAGCCGGAGTTAACTATGGCTACACCTTC
TRBJ1-3,TRBD1,.,TRBV29-1,CSVEGWDSSGNTIYF,TGCAGCGTTGAAGGTTGGGACAGCTCTGGAAACACCATATATTTT
TRBJ2-7,TRBD1,.,TRBV12-3/TRBV12-4,CASSFGTAVSYEQYF,TGTGCCAGCAGTTTTGGGACAGCGGTCTCCTACGAGCAGTACTTC
TRBJ2-3,.,.,TRBV4-3,CASSQVALGDTQYF,TGCGCCAGCAGCCAAGTGGCATTAGGAGATACGCAGTATTTT
TRBJ2-1,.,.,TRBV5-1,CASSGGPVGTYNEQFF,TGCGCCAGCAGCGGGGGCCCGGTGGGAACCTACAATGAGCAGTTCTTC
TRBJ2-1,TRBD2,many,TRBV11-2,CASSLQRGALGNEQFF,TGTGCCAGCAGCTTACAGCGGGGGGCCCTAGGAAATGAGCAGTTCTTC
TRBJ2-1,.,.,TRBV20-1,CSASPPEVLDEQFF,TGCAGTGCTAGTCCGCCTGAGGTTCTCGATGAGCAGTTCTTC
TRBJ1-5,.,few,TRBV6-1,CASSVEEGGQPQHF,TGTGCCAGCAGTGTCGAGGAAGGCGGTCAGCCCCAGCATTTT
TRBJ2-6,.,.,TRBV18,CASSQNSVGGAGANVLTF,TGTGCCAGCTCACAAAACAGTGTCGGGGGAGCTGGGGCCAACGTCCTGACTTTC
TRBJ2-3,.,.,TRBV20-1,CSAITSDYRSTDTQYF,TGCAGTGCTATTACGTCGGACTACCGCTCCACAGATACGCAGTATTTT
TRBJ1-5,.,.,TRBV7-2,CASSLSQIQHF,TGTGCCAGCAGCTTAAGCCAAATACAGCATTTT
TRBJ2-7,TRBD2,few,TRBV24-1,CATSDPNGGEQYF,TGTGCCACCAGTGATCCCAACGGGGGGGAGCAGTACTTC
TRBJ2-2,.,.,TRBV7-7,CASSLTPPNTGELFF,TGTGCCAGCAGCTTAACCCCTCCGAACACCGGGGAGCTGTTTTTT
TRBJ2-3,TRBD2,few,TRBV12-3/TRBV12-4,CASSLGTSGGAADTQYF,TGTGCCAGCAGTTTAGGGACTAGCGGGGGGGCAGCAGATACGCAGTATTTT
TRBJ1-5,.,.,TRBV29-1,CSVTVGGNQPQHF,TGCAGCGTGACCGTGGGTGGCAATCAGCCCCAGCATTTT
TRBJ2-3,.,.,TRBV5-6,CASSLAGDSSTDTQYF,TGTGCCAGCAGCTTGGCCGGGGATTCTAGCACAGATACGCAGTATTTT
TRBJ1-6,.,.,TRBV12-3/TRBV12-4,CASSPVGEISPLHF,TGTGCCAGCAGTCCGGTAGGGGAGATATCACCCCTCCACTTT
TRBJ2-3,TRBD2,many,TRBV25-1,CASSDWDGEGYTDTQYF,TGTGCCAGCAGTGATTGGGACGGGGAGGGGTACACAGATACGCAGTATTTT
TRBJ2-2,.,.,TRBV7-3,CASSFGGRGTGELFF,TGTGCCAGCAGCTTCGGAGGCCGGGGCACCGGGGAGCTGTTTTTT
TRBJ1-2,.,few,TRBV27,CASSPSDPYRAYTF,TGTGCCAGCAGTCCGTCGGACCCTTATAGAGCCTACACCTTC
TRBJ1-1,.,.,TRBV5-5,CASSTLDGQGTEAFF,TGTGCCAGCAGCACTCTAGATGGGCAGGGCACTGAAGCTTTCTTT
TRBJ2-2,.,.,TRBV9,CASSVAGQGELFF,TGTGCCAGCAGCGTAGCGGGGCAAGGGGAGCTGTTTTTT
TRBJ1-2,TRBD1,.,TRBV12-3/TRBV12-4,CASTHLTGMKGYTF,TGTGCCAGCACCCATCTGACAGGGATGAAGGGCTACACCTTC
TRBJ2-1,TRBD2,.,TRBV30,CASWTSRNNEQFF,TGTGCCTCTTGGACTAGTCGGAACAATGAGCAGTTCTTC
TRBJ2-7,TRBD2,few,TRBV30,CAWTPGLAAYEQYF,TGTGCCTGGACTCCTGGACTAGCGGCGTACGAGCAGTACTTC
TRBJ2-7,TRBD1,few,TRBV9,CASSVGTGAVYEQYF,TGTGCCAGCAGCGTGGGGACAGGCGCCGTCTACGAGCAGTACTTC
TRBJ2-1,TRBD1,few,TRBV12-3/TRBV12-4,CASSLAGQSEQFF,TGTGCCAGCAGTTTAGCGGGACAGAGCGAGCAGTTCTTC
TRBJ2-7,.,few,TRBV20-1,CSARDTGGYSYEQYF,TGCAGTGCTAGAGATACCGGCGGGTACTCCTACGAGCAGTACTTC
TRBJ2-7,.,.,TRBV5-4,CASSLGLLGEQYF,TGTGCCAGCAGCTTAGGACTCTTGGGGGAGCAGTACTTC
TRBJ2-1,.,few,TRBV29-1,CSVGEDGYEQFF,TGCAGCGTTGGTGAGGATGGGTATGAGCAGTTCTTC
TRBJ2-3,TRBD1,few,TRBV19,CASSSRGSSFPDTQYF,TGTGCCAGTAGCAGCAGGGGGAGCTCCTTCCCAGATACGCAGTATTTT
TRBJ2-1,TRBD2,few,TRBV20-1,CSAPPSGRFHNEQFF,TGCAGTGCCCCCCCTAGCGGGAGGTTTCACAATGAGCAGTTCTTC
TRBJ2-7,.,few,TRBV12-3/TRBV12-4,CASRPTGPFSYEQYF,TGTGCCAGCAGACCAACAGGTCCCTTCTCCTACGAGCAGTACTTC